This note documents a single T cell receptor beta chain sequence. There is no known antigen for this receptor. No quality values exist for individual bases; no much larger clone is one base distant. Instrument on record: Illumina HiSeq 1500. In TCRdb, the public reads were trimmed at Q25 with fastp and aligned with MiXCR, with productive beta chains retained. When rows share a CDR3 protein, they turn into one entry using the most common DNA and genes. Present in this sample are 350,000 to 450,000 distinct CDR3 sequences, around 18% of which were seen just once. The top ten clonotypes cover 7.5% to 9% of the sample. The data were obtained in a study of T cell repertoires in cytomegalovirus infection (dated by TCRdb to between 2017 and 2020). As for the study more broadly: The HLA type of each donor mattered for the analysis, because public TCR beta signatures pointed to carriage of CMV infection along with the matching HLA type.

The CDR3 sequence holds 16 residues, the cysteine and phenylalanine included. The DNA shown is the 48-base CDR3, in frame from base 1. V is pared back by 8 bases and J by 3 bases, with 23 bases lying between the germline termini. CDR1 is given as KGHSH and CDR2 as LQKENI, both from the germline V gene. Beyond this particular receptor, the publication reports: In both this cohort and an independent cohort of some 350 donors, the cumulative frequency of public TCR beta family members distinguished carriers of CMV infection plus the relevant HLA type. The ex vivo response was dominated by HLA-C-restricted CMV-specific TCR beta clonotypes, and the single most frequent clonotype in two of eight donors was supplied by these HLA-C-restricted clonotypes.

The sequence links TRBV18 to TRBJ2-7, with the D gene not confidently named. This sequence was found in a human donor in good health (CMV status not recorded). Some clones in this sample may be carry-over from other donors' samples. Sample: PBMCs. The bases read TGTGCCAGCCTACCTAATCACCCCCAGGCCGGCTACGAGCAGTACTTC. It is translated as CASLPNHPQAGYEQYF.